A single sample is the source of the 31 T cell receptor beta chains below, sequenced in a study of CD8 T cells in Susac syndrome. RNA, at about 0.45 to 1 ug, was reverse transcribed with random hexamers. Each CDR3 protein gets one entry after TCRdb re-called the immunoSEQ multiplex PCR reads with MiXCR. The data contain roughly 89,000 distinct CDR3 sequences, 95% to 96% of them singletons. Sequencing was performed on CD8+ T cells from PBMCs. The receptors were sampled from a human donor with Susac syndrome.

J is TRBJ1-4 and V is TRBV3-1; TRBD1 might be the D (5 bases). Trimming took off 5 bases at V and 4 bases at J, with 14 bases between the two ends. The CDR3 length is 15 residues. Germline V gene lookup returns CDR1 LGHDT and CDR2 YNNKEL (reference sequence). The CDR3 sequence is CASSGGDGNNEKLFF. DNA of the CDR3: TGTGCCAGCAGCGGGGGAGACGGGAATAATGAAAAACTGTTTTTT.

The chain links TRBV20-1 to TRBJ2-3, with 7 bases matching TRBD1. The CDR3 loop spans 15 amino acids. With V trimmed by 4 bases and J by 1 base, 8 bases remained unmatched. Germline V lookup: CDR1 DFQATT, CDR2 SNEGSKA (reference sequence). CDR3 sequence reads: CSATNRDSGTDTQYF. The CDR3 nucleotides are TGCAGTGCTACAAACCGGGACAGCGGCACAGATACGCAGTATTTT.

J is TRBJ2-7 and V is TRBV7-2; weak D call: TRBD1 (6 bases). With 6 bases removed from V and 7 bases from J, the gap between germline ends came to 25 bases. Germline assignment: CDR1 SGHTA and CDR2 FQGNSA. The CDR3 covers 16 residues. The CDR3 nucleotides are TGTGCCAGCAGTCATGGTACAACAGGGAGTCGTAAGGAGCAGTACTTC. It encodes CASSHGTTGSRKEQYF.

CDR3 amino acids: CSARVVGRGGSAFF. As DNA, the CDR3 is TGCAGTGCTAGAGTAGTGGGGAGGGGGGGATCGGCTTTCTTT. The chain is built from TRBV20-1 and TRBJ1-1; possible D gene TRBD1, 6 bases. The CDR3 has 14 amino acids. The V end was cut by 1 base, the J end by 11 bases, with 20 bases between. Per the germline V gene, CDR1 is DFQATT and CDR2 is SNEGSKA (reference sequence).

The J gene is TRBJ1-1, the V gene TRBV13; 7 bases are a match to TRBD1. The CDR3 is 14 residues long. The germline gives CDR1 PRHDT, CDR2 FYEKMQ (reference sequence). With V trimmed by 6 bases and J by 1 base, 5 bases remained unmatched. The CDR3 DNA sequence: TGTGCCAGCAGGCGAAGGGGGCAGAACACTGAAGCTTTCTTT. This codes for CASRRRGQNTEAFF.

Written as DNA, the CDR3 is TGTGCCAGCAGCAGAGGACAGGGAAACTATGGCTACACCTTC. It translates to CASSRGQGNYGYTF. V is TRBV7-2 and J is TRBJ1-2, with TRBD1 matching 8 bases. CDR1 is SGHTA, CDR2 FQGNSA, per germline. The CDR3 loop spans 14 amino acids. Trimming at V came to 5 bases and at J to 2 bases, leaving 4 bases not matched to a gene.

The DNA for the CDR3 is TGCGCCACCTCCTTCGAAGGGGGCTCCGAACCAGCCAAAAACATTCAGTACTTC. Translating it yields CATSFEGGSEPAKNIQYF. This chain uses TRBV5-1 with TRBJ2-4; 7 bases map to TRBD1. Trimming took 9 bases from V and 0 from J; bases not matched to a gene: 18. CDR3 length equals 18 residues. Germline loops: CDR1 SGHRS, CDR2 YFSETQ. Looking up the rest from reference TRBV5-1 and TRBJ2-4 gives the full variable domain: KAGVTQTPRYLIKTRGQQVTLSCSPISGHRSVSWYQQTPGQGLQFLFEYFSETQRNKGNFPGRFSGRQFSNSRSEMNVSTLELGDSALYLCATSFEGGSEPAKNIQYFGAGTRLSVL.

On this clonotype: A read error may account for a junction end that differs from germline. The CDR3 DNA is TGCAGTGCTAGAGATCTAGGACTAGAAGTCTTC. Its translation is CSARDLGLEVF. This chain uses TRBV20-1 with TRBJ2-1; the match to TRBD2 covers 7 bases. Germline V gives CDR1 DFQATT, CDR2 SNEGSKA (reference sequence). This CDR3 region has 11 residues.

This chain joins TRBV19 and TRBJ1-6, with 9 bases that match TRBD1. Looked up from germline, CDR1 is LNHDA and CDR2 is SQIVND (reference sequence). Unmatched junction bases numbered 7, after V lost 3 bases and J lost 7 bases. This CDR3 is built from 16 residues. The CDR3 reads CASSIQGTGRNSPLHF. The CDR3 DNA is TGTGCCAGTAGTATCCAAGGGACAGGGAGAAATTCACCCCTCCACTTT.

This rearrangement joins TRBV11-2 to TRBJ2-1; 9 positions match TRBD1. V dropped 5 bases and J dropped 6; count of bases not matched to a gene: 11. Germline V lookup: CDR1 SGHAT, CDR2 FQNNGV. CDR3 length: 16 amino acids. CDR3 bases: TGTGCCAGCAGCACGGGTCCCGGGACAGGGATCAATGAGCAGTTCTTC. Translation gives CASSTGPGTGINEQFF.

The V call is TRBV29-1, the J call TRBJ1-2; 10 nucleotides agree with TRBD1. Germline assignment: CDR1 SQVTM and CDR2 ANQGSEA. Trimming cost V 4 bases and J 7 bases; bases outside gene matches: 9. The CDR3 extends over 14 amino acids. The CDR3 region is CSVGQGADSGGYTF. The CDR3 region has the DNA TGCAGCGTTGGACAGGGGGCTGACTCGGGTGGCTACACCTTC.

This chain joins TRBV9 and TRBJ1-1; tentative D call: TRBD1 (6 bases). The CDR3 is made up of 14 amino acids. V dropped 1 base and J dropped 6 bases, with 13 bases sitting between them. Per germline, CDR1 SGDLS and CDR2 YYNGEE. CDR3 in DNA: TGTGCCAGCAGCGTAACCGGGACAAACCCTGAAGCTTTCTTT. Its translation: CASSVTGTNPEAFF.

The chain combines TRBV29-1 with TRBJ1-3, with no clear D. The CDR3 runs 12 residues. Germline V gene data show CDR1 as SQVTM and CDR2 as ANQGSEA. V was pared by 6 bases and J by 2 bases, with 8 bases between. CDR3 in amino acids: CSVTDTGNTIYF. The CDR3 nucleotides are TGCAGCGTAACAGATACTGGAAACACCATATATTTT.

The gene calls are TRBV6-1 and TRBJ1-5, with 10 bases lining up with TRBD1. Germline CDR1 is MNHNS and CDR2 is SASEGT. V dropped 5 bases and J dropped 3; count of bases not matched to a gene: 10. This CDR3 is 17 amino acids long. The CDR3 region has the DNA TGTGCCAGCAGTAAAAGTCCCGGGACAGGGGTCAATCAGCCCCAGCATTTT. Translating it yields CASSKSPGTGVNQPQHF.

The V call is TRBV20-1, the J call TRBJ1-6, with TRBD1 matching 8 bases. V was clipped by 2 bases and J by 6 bases; unmatched bases: 6. The length of the CDR3 is 15 residues. Germline CDR1 reads DFQATT; CDR2 reads SNEGSKA (reference sequence). CDR3 sequence (DNA): TGCAGTGCTAGACAGGGGGCGCTTGGTAATTCACCCCTCCACTTT. It codes for CSARQGALGNSPLHF.

The chain carries TRBV7-2 and TRBJ1-5; D not certain. V was cut by 1 base and J by 6 bases, with 16 bases left in between. CDR3 size: 16 residues. The V gene's germline CDR1 is SGHTA and CDR2 FQGNSA. The CDR3 loop is CASSLGGDVRVQPQHF. CDR3 in DNA: TGTGCCAGCAGCTTAGGAGGCGATGTGAGAGTTCAGCCCCAGCATTTT.

The chain uses TRBV4-3 and TRBJ2-1; the match to TRBD2 covers 15 bases. Losses at the gene ends were 3 bases for V and 6 bases for J; bases not matched to a gene: 0. CDR1 is LGHNA and CDR2 is YSLEER in the germline V gene. The CDR3 length is 15 residues. In DNA form, the CDR3 reads TGCGCCAGCAGCCAGGGACTAGCGGGGGGCAATGAGCAGTTCTTC. This encodes CASSQGLAGGNEQFF.

The chain employs TRBV3-1 and TRBJ1-2; D perhaps matches TRBD1 (6 bases). CDR3 length equals 15 residues. V lost 5 bases to trimming and J lost 7 bases, with 20 bases between them. Germline V gene data show CDR1 as LGHDT and CDR2 as YNNKEL (reference sequence). The CDR3 is CASSGGGRQAFGYTF. The CDR3 DNA is TGTGCCAGCAGCGGAGGGGGACGACAGGCTTTTGGCTACACCTTC.

V gene TRBV20-1 combines with J gene TRBJ1-3; TRBD1 is a possible D gene (5 bases). CDR1 is DFQATT and CDR2 is SNEGSKA in the germline V gene (reference sequence). V was shortened by 2 bases and J by 2 bases, with 7 bases between the two germline ends. There are 13 residues in the CDR3. CDR3 coding DNA: TGCAGTGCTAGAAAACAGGCTGGAAACACCATATATTTT. This translates into CSARKQAGNTIYF.

The chain combines TRBV5-4 with TRBJ2-7; D perhaps matches TRBD2 (5 bases). This CDR3 is 15 amino acids long. V lost 2 bases to trimming and J lost 3 bases, with 15 bases between them. Germline loops: CDR1 SGHNT, CDR2 YYREEE (reference sequence). This chain's CDR3 is CASSFRGNTIYEQYF. CDR3 coding DNA: TGTGCCAGCAGCTTTCGGGGAAATACCATCTACGAGCAGTACTTC.

This chain connects TRBV20-1 to TRBJ2-5, with D possibly called TRBD1 or TRBD2 (5 bases each). Germline V gives CDR1 DFQATT, CDR2 SNEGSKA (reference sequence). V was cut by 0 bases and J by 0 bases, with 14 bases left in between. The CDR3 runs to 16 residues. The CDR3 sequence: CSAREGTGVYQETQYF. In DNA form, the CDR3 reads TGCAGTGCTAGAGAAGGGACGGGCGTGTACCAAGAGACCCAGTACTTC.

The chain has TRBV30 and TRBJ2-3; unclear D gene. CDR1 is GTSNPN, CDR2 SVGIG, per germline (reference sequence). Trimming removed 0 bases at V and 3 bases at J, with 16 bases between. The CDR3 is 16 amino acids. DNA of the CDR3: TGTGCCTGGAGTGTAGGTCCCCGAGGTAAAACAGATACGCAGTATTTT. It specifies CAWSVGPRGKTDTQYF.

The chain couples TRBV12-3 or TRBV12-4 to TRBJ1-5, with TRBD1 matching over 7 bases. V shed 6 bases, J shed 4 bases, and the junction held 12 bases outside the gene matches. The CDR3 consists of 16 residues. The CDR3 bases are TGTGCCAGCAGATCCTCGACAGGGTTGAAGAATCAGCCCCAGCATTTT. Its protein product is CASRSSTGLKNQPQHF.

The chain uses TRBV4-3 and TRBJ1-4; D may be TRBD1 (6 bases). The V gene lost 0 bases and the J gene lost 8 bases, with 13 bases spanning the gap. Germline CDR1 LGHNA, CDR2 YSLEER. The CDR3 sequence is 15 residues long. This chain's CDR3 is CASSQDTGSGEKLFF. The CDR3 coding sequence is TGCGCCAGCAGCCAAGACACAGGGTCGGGGGAAAAACTGTTTTTT.

This clonotype was observed once. The rearrangement links TRBV10-3 to TRBJ2-7; either TRBD1 or TRBD2 may fit D (5 bases each). Trimming stripped 11 bases from V and 0 bases from J, with 11 bases between. CDR3 length equals 12 residues. Germline CDR1 reads ENHRY; CDR2 reads SYGVKD. The CDR3 loop is CAGAGTSYEQYF. The CDR3 DNA sequence: TGTGCCGGGGCCGGGACCTCCTACGAGCAGTACTTC.

This clonotype came up once. The rearrangement links TRBV6-5 to TRBJ2-4; D may be TRBD1 or TRBD2 (5 bases each). CDR3 length: 15 amino acids. Germline values: CDR1 MNHEY, CDR2 SVGAGI. The germline V and J ends were trimmed by 7 bases and 1 base, with 14 bases remaining between them. The chain's CDR3 is CASKGRTDAKNIQYF. CDR3 DNA: TGTGCCAGCAAGGGACGGACGGACGCCAAAAACATTCAGTACTTC.

The V and J genes are TRBV20-1 and TRBJ2-7; weak D call: TRBD2 (6 bases). Germline loops: CDR1 DFQATT, CDR2 SNEGSKA (reference sequence). The CDR3 has 13 amino acids. V shed 4 bases and J shed 3 bases, with 13 bases lying between them. DNA for the CDR3: TGCAGTGCTACTCAGGTGGGGGGCTACGAGCAGTACTTC. This sequence encodes CSATQVGGYEQYF.

The V gene is TRBV5-1, the J gene TRBJ2-7, with TRBD1 identical over 9 bases. Germline assignment: CDR1 SGHRS and CDR2 YFSETQ. The CDR3 consists of 15 residues. With V trimmed by 1 base and J by 7 bases, 9 bases remained unmatched. CDR3 amino acids: CASSLSRTGAEEQYF. The CDR3 DNA reads TGCGCCAGCAGCTTGTCCAGGACAGGGGCGGAGGAGCAGTACTTC.

The chain recombines TRBV5-6 with TRBJ1-5; D is uncertain. Trimming pared 0 bases from V and 11 bases from J, leaving 12 bases between. In germline, CDR1 is SGHDT, CDR2 YYEEEE. The CDR3 has 13 amino acids. This CDR3 reads CASSLERGATQHF. In DNA, the CDR3 is TGTGCCAGCAGCTTGGAGCGGGGTGCGACCCAGCATTTT.

With respect to this clonotype: The CDR3 carries no conserved terminal phenylalanine or tryptophan, so it likely arises from a read error. V gene TRBV15 combines with J gene TRBJ2-7; 7 nucleotides align to TRBD1. Trimming removed 3 bases from V and 3 bases from J; junction bases left unmatched: 2. Germline V gives CDR1 LNHNV, CDR2 YYDKDF (reference sequence). The CDR3 contains 13 residues. This CDR3 is CATSRDRSYEQYL. CDR3 nucleotide sequence: TGTGCCACCAGCAGGGACAGGAGCTACGAGCAGTACCTC.

J is TRBJ1-2 and V is TRBV29-1, with 8 nucleotides matching TRBD1. This CDR3 is built from 14 residues. CDR1 is SQVTM and CDR2 is ANQGSEA in the germline V gene. Trimming at V came to 2 bases and at J to 0 bases, leaving 2 bases not matched to a gene. In DNA form, the CDR3 reads TGCAGCGTTGAACAGGGGGCGGCTAACTATGGCTACACCTTC. It encodes CSVEQGAANYGYTF.